This T cell receptor beta chain was observed in a study of blood T cells in healthy people across ages. For the second PCR, which ran for roughly 7 to 11 cycles, a sample-barcoded 5' primer and a J-beta primer mix were used. MiXCR, applied by TCRdb to the 5' RACE reads, yields one record per CDR3 protein. This table holds approximately 780,000 distinct CDR3 sequences, about 26% found once. This clonotype appeared a few times. From germline, CDR1 is ENHRY and CDR2 SYGVKD. The CDR3 is 13 amino acids. The sample also formed part of further work on T cells of mothers and their children.

This chain connects TRBV10-3 to TRBJ2-7, with 8 bases identical to TRBD1. The end of the DNA aligns better with TRBJ2-5, so the J call may be wrong. Sequencing input: blood. This sequence originates from a boy younger than 18 in good health. Here the CDR3 reads CATGTGEGETQYF. The CDR3 DNA sequence: TGTGCCACGGGGACAGGAGAGGGGGAGACCCAGTACTTC.